This TCR beta chain comes out of a study of cytomegalovirus exposure and HLA in healthy donors. Study as a whole: The 120 validation repertoires matched the 500 to 750 first-cohort repertoires in platform, a later analysis reported. Study-wide findings and caveats: The study labeled 150 to 200 TCR beta chains cytomegalovirus-associated. Reported results showed that the classifier diagnosed cytomegalovirus status with high specificity and sensitivity.

This CDR3 has 15 residues. V lost 3 bases, J lost 5 bases, and 16 bases lay in between. The germline gives CDR1 MNHNS, CDR2 SASEGT. Assay: immunoSEQ multiplex PCR; the TCRdb copy retains only in-frame clones and omits some. The sample lists fewer than 250,000 clones; around 86% were seen once. Note on this clone: Its matching antigen is unknown.

Material for sequencing was PBMCs. This receptor was obtained from a woman aged 18-30 years in good health and CMV-seropositive. The V gene is TRBV6-1, the J gene TRBJ1-2; a possible D gene is TRBD1 (5 bases). The CDR3 region has the DNA TGTGCCAGCAGTGACACTGTCGGGGGAGGGTATGGCTACACCTTC. Protein product: CASSDTVGGGYGYTF.